A selection of T cell receptor beta chains follows, all from one sample in a study of blood T cell repertoires in COVID-19. TCRdb's copy holds only in-frame clones and misses some; the assay was immunoSEQ multiplex PCR. The sample has fewer than 250,000 clones, under 85% seen once; the top ten hold about 2%. The sequenced sample was PBMCs or T cells enriched from blood (not recorded which). The receptors derive from a man in his sixties who had recovered from COVID-19. The CDR3 runs from the conserved cysteine through the conserved F or W. Each record gives: CDR3 DNA, CDR3 protein, V gene, J gene, D gene, clone size. The D gene is left open where the match is weak. Part of the rows lack a size; the others show once, few, many or a class for expanded clones.

CDR3nt: TGTGCCAGCAGCTTCCCCGGGGGGCATGGCTACACCTTC
CDR3aa: CASSFPGGHGYTF
v_gene: TRBV11-3
j_gene: TRBJ1-2
d_gene: .
abundance: .

CDR3nt: TGTGCCAGCAGCACAGGCGACAGGGGGCTTTACAATGAGCAGTTCTTC
CDR3aa: CASSTGDRGLYNEQFF
v_gene: TRBV7-9
j_gene: TRBJ2-1
d_gene: TRBD1
abundance: few

CDR3nt: TGTGCCAGCTCACCAATTAGACAGGGCTCCGGCTCTGGAAACACCATATATTTT
CDR3aa: CASSPIRQGSGSGNTIYF
v_gene: TRBV18
j_gene: TRBJ1-3
d_gene: TRBD1
abundance: .

CDR3nt: TGCAGCGTTGTCCGGAGTATGAACACTGAAGCTTTCTTT
CDR3aa: CSVVRSMNTEAFF
v_gene: TRBV29-1
j_gene: TRBJ1-1
d_gene: .
abundance: .

CDR3nt: TGCGCCAGCAGCTTGGGAGAGGGGGTCGGGTACGAGCAGTACTTC
CDR3aa: CASSLGEGVGYEQYF
v_gene: TRBV5-1
j_gene: TRBJ2-7
d_gene: .
abundance: .

CDR3nt: TGCGCCAGCAGCCAAGAAGTTGCAGGGAACTATGGCTACACCTTC
CDR3aa: CASSQEVAGNYGYTF
v_gene: TRBV4-1
j_gene: TRBJ1-2
d_gene: .
abundance: few

CDR3nt: TGTGCCAGCAGCTTAGATTTTTCGGGGAATTCACCCCTCCACTTT
CDR3aa: CASSLDFSGNSPLHF
v_gene: TRBV11-3
j_gene: TRBJ1-6
d_gene: .
abundance: once

CDR3nt: TGTGCCAGCACCTCGGCCACAGGGGATCAGCCCCAGCATTTT
CDR3aa: CASTSATGDQPQHF
v_gene: TRBV7-2
j_gene: TRBJ1-5
d_gene: TRBD1
abundance: once

CDR3nt: TGTGCCAGCTCACGGACAGGGGGCGCGGGTAATGGTGGCTACACCTTC
CDR3aa: CASSRTGGAGNGGYTF
v_gene: TRBV18
j_gene: TRBJ1-2
d_gene: TRBD1
abundance: .

CDR3nt: TGTGCCAGCAGCGTATCAACAGATACGCAGTATTTT
CDR3aa: CASSVSTDTQYF
v_gene: TRBV9
j_gene: TRBJ2-3
d_gene: .
abundance: .

CDR3nt: TGTGCCTGGAGTGGAGGGGGGGATAATGAAAAACTGTTTTTT
CDR3aa: CAWSGGGDNEKLFF
v_gene: TRBV30
j_gene: TRBJ1-4
d_gene: .
abundance: .

CDR3nt: TGTGCCAGCAGCCACCGGACTTTTGGAGATACGCAGTATTTT
CDR3aa: CASSHRTFGDTQYF
v_gene: TRBV7-3
j_gene: TRBJ2-3
d_gene: .
abundance: .

CDR3nt: TGTGCCAGCTCATCCGGGACAGGGTCCAACACCGGGGAGCTGTTTTTT
CDR3aa: CASSSGTGSNTGELFF
v_gene: TRBV18
j_gene: TRBJ2-2
d_gene: TRBD1
abundance: .

CDR3nt: TGTGCCAGCAGCTTAATTCCGGGGGAAAACACCGGGGAGCTGTTTTTT
CDR3aa: CASSLIPGENTGELFF
v_gene: TRBV7-3
j_gene: TRBJ2-2
d_gene: .
abundance: .

CDR3nt: TGCAGTGCTAGTGCCGGTGGGAGCTACGAGCAGTACTTC
CDR3aa: CSASAGGSYEQYF
v_gene: TRBV20-1
j_gene: TRBJ2-7
d_gene: .
abundance: .

CDR3nt: TGTGCCAGCAGCTTAACGTCGACAGGGTCCTACAATGAGCAGTTCTTC
CDR3aa: CASSLTSTGSYNEQFF
v_gene: TRBV7-3
j_gene: TRBJ2-1
d_gene: TRBD1
abundance: .

CDR3nt: TGTGCCAGCAGCTTAAGCTTAGACACTGAAGCTTTCTTT
CDR3aa: CASSLSLDTEAFF
v_gene: TRBV7-9
j_gene: TRBJ1-1
d_gene: .
abundance: .

CDR3nt: TGTGCCAGCAGGCTTCGACAGACCCAAGAGACCCAGTACTTC
CDR3aa: CASRLRQTQETQYF
v_gene: TRBV2
j_gene: TRBJ2-5
d_gene: .
abundance: .

CDR3nt: TGCAGTGCTAGTGGTTTTACGTGGACTGAAGTGGGTCGACAAGAGACCCAGTACTTC
CDR3aa: CSASGFTWTEVGRQETQYF
v_gene: TRBV20-1
j_gene: TRBJ2-5
d_gene: .
abundance: .

CDR3nt: TGTGCCAGCAGCCAAGATCGAGGTCGGACTGAAGCTTTCTTT
CDR3aa: CASSQDRGRTEAFF
v_gene: TRBV3-1/TRBV3-2
j_gene: TRBJ1-1
d_gene: .
abundance: few

CDR3nt: TGTGCCACCAGTGATTCCGGGACTAGCTCCTACAATGAGCAGTTCTTC
CDR3aa: CATSDSGTSSYNEQFF
v_gene: TRBV24-1
j_gene: TRBJ2-1
d_gene: TRBD2
abundance: .

CDR3nt: TGTGCCAGCAGTGAAGCGATGGGACAGGGCACTGAAAAACTGTTTTTT
CDR3aa: CASSEAMGQGTEKLFF
v_gene: TRBV6-1
j_gene: TRBJ1-4
d_gene: TRBD1
abundance: .

CDR3nt: TGTGCCAGCAGCTTAGCCGGGACTAGCGGTGAGACCCAGTACTTC
CDR3aa: CASSLAGTSGETQYF
v_gene: TRBV7-6
j_gene: TRBJ2-5
d_gene: TRBD2
abundance: .

CDR3nt: TGTGCCAGCAGCTTAACTTCTAGCGGGGGGCAGAATGAGCAGTTCTTC
CDR3aa: CASSLTSSGGQNEQFF
v_gene: TRBV7-3
j_gene: TRBJ2-1
d_gene: TRBD2
abundance: .

CDR3nt: TGTGCCAGCAGGGGTGGACAGGGTGGTTCACCCCTCCACTTT
CDR3aa: CASRGGQGGSPLHF
v_gene: TRBV2
j_gene: TRBJ1-6
d_gene: TRBD1
abundance: few

CDR3nt: TGTGCCAGCAGCGGCCCCGGGACAGGGTTTTTCAACACCATATATTTT
CDR3aa: CASSGPGTGFFNTIYF
v_gene: TRBV11-3
j_gene: TRBJ1-3
d_gene: TRBD1
abundance: .

CDR3nt: TGTGCCAGCAGCCGGACAGACGAAAAACTGTTTTTT
CDR3aa: CASSRTDEKLFF
v_gene: TRBV5-6
j_gene: TRBJ1-4
d_gene: .
abundance: .

CDR3nt: TGTGCCAGCAGCTTAGAGCGAGGAAAGGGCACAGGGGGCTCAAAATATGGCTACACCTTC
CDR3aa: CASSLERGKGTGGSKYGYTF
v_gene: TRBV11-3
j_gene: TRBJ1-2
d_gene: TRBD1
abundance: .

CDR3nt: TGTGCCAGCAGCTTAGTCGGAGGGGGCGACTATGGCTACACCTTC
CDR3aa: CASSLVGGGDYGYTF
v_gene: TRBV7-9
j_gene: TRBJ1-2
d_gene: TRBD1
abundance: .

CDR3nt: TGTGCCAGCAGCTTAGGCCGGGACGAGCAGTACTTC
CDR3aa: CASSLGRDEQYF
v_gene: TRBV11-3
j_gene: TRBJ2-7
d_gene: .
abundance: .

CDR3nt: TGCAGTGCTAGTAAGGGGGCGTATGGAATTGGCTACACCTTC
CDR3aa: CSASKGAYGIGYTF
v_gene: TRBV20-1
j_gene: TRBJ1-2
d_gene: TRBD1
abundance: .

CDR3nt: TGTGCCAGCAGCCACAGACAGGGGGCTACCGGGGAGCTGTTTTTT
CDR3aa: CASSHRQGATGELFF
v_gene: TRBV4-2
j_gene: TRBJ2-2
d_gene: TRBD1
abundance: .

CDR3nt: TGTGCCAGCAGTCCGGGGGGGGCAAGCAATCAGCCCCAGCATTTT
CDR3aa: CASSPGGASNQPQHF
v_gene: TRBV6-5
j_gene: TRBJ1-5
d_gene: .
abundance: .